This is a list of T cell receptor beta chains from one sample in a study of cytomegalovirus exposure and HLA in healthy donors. Sequenced by immunoSEQ multiplex PCR; TCRdb stores in-frame clones only, minus some. Seen here are about 120,000 clones, approximately 66% observed once, and the top ten hold more than 6.5%. Sequences were obtained from PBMCs. Source of these receptors: a woman aged 40 to 55 in good health and CMV-seropositive. Each CDR3 is given with its conserved first and last residue. The D gene is left open where the match is weak. A clone size is listed for some rows: how often the clone was seen (once, few, many), or a class if it is expanded.

clone_size,d_call,v_call,j_call,cdr3_nt,cdr3_aa
.,.,TRBV7-3,TRBJ2-1,TGTGCCAGCAGCTTACTGACGGGATCCTACAATGAGCAGTTCTTC,CASSLLTGSYNEQFF
.,.,TRBV10-2,TRBJ2-7,TGTGCCAGCAGTTACGGGCCCGAGGGCGAGCAGTACTTC,CASSYGPEGEQYF
.,TRBD1,TRBV7-9,TRBJ2-7,TGTGCCAGCAGCCGAACATCAGGGGGTCGCGAGCAGTACTTC,CASSRTSGGREQYF
.,.,TRBV27,TRBJ2-3,TGTGCCAGCAGTTTCGGACTGAGCACAGATACGCAGTATTTT,CASSFGLSTDTQYF
.,TRBD1,TRBV29-1,TRBJ2-3,TGCAGCGTTGAATCGGAACAGGGGGTCACAGATACGCAGTATTTT,CSVESEQGVTDTQYF
.,TRBD1,TRBV29-1,TRBJ1-5,TGCAGCGTTGGGGACAGGGATGGACAGCCCCAGCATTTT,CSVGDRDGQPQHF
.,TRBD2,TRBV27,TRBJ2-1,TGTGCCAGCGGGGACATAGCGGGAGGGTACAATGAGCAGTTCTTC,CASGDIAGGYNEQFF
few,TRBD2,TRBV7-9,TRBJ2-3,TGTGCCAGCAGCTGGGGGACTAGCGGCGCAGATACGCAGTATTTT,CASSWGTSGADTQYF
.,TRBD1,TRBV5-4,TRBJ1-1,TGTGCCAGCAGCCTACGGGACAGGAACACTGAAGCTTTCTTT,CASSLRDRNTEAFF
.,.,TRBV10-3,TRBJ1-1,TGTGCCTCCGGACAGACTGACACTGAAGCTTTCTTT,CASGQTDTEAFF
once,.,TRBV28,TRBJ1-1,TGTGCCAGCAGTTTCTTATACAGGGATTTGCGCACTGAAGCTTTCTTT,CASSFLYRDLRTEAFF
.,TRBD1,TRBV28,TRBJ2-7,TGTGCCAGCAGTTCCCCTACAGGGGCGACCTACGAGCAGTACTTC,CASSSPTGATYEQYF
.,.,TRBV7-8,TRBJ1-2,TGTGCCAGCAGCCCGACGGGGGGAATTGGCTACACCTTC,CASSPTGGIGYTF
few,TRBD1,TRBV29-1,TRBJ1-2,TGCAGCGTTACGACAGGGGACTATGGCTACACCTTC,CSVTTGDYGYTF
.,.,TRBV2,TRBJ2-1,TGTGCCAGCAGTGATGGAGGGGTGGGGCCGAGTGAGCAGTTCTTC,CASSDGGVGPSEQFF
.,TRBD1,TRBV5-4,TRBJ2-1,TGTGCCAGCAGCTCCCCCGGGACAGGGGACATTCTAGAGCAGTTCTTC,CASSSPGTGDILEQFF
.,.,TRBV2,TRBJ1-4,TGTGCCAGCAGGCCGGAGGGGAATGAAAAACTGTTTTTT,CASRPEGNEKLFF
.,TRBD1,TRBV27,TRBJ2-1,TGTGCCAGCAGTTCCGACAGGGGGAGTTCCTACAATGAGCAGTTCTTC,CASSSDRGSSYNEQFF
.,TRBD1,TRBV6-5,TRBJ1-4,TGTGCCAGCAGTTACCCCGTACAGGGGGCTAAACTGTTTTTT,CASSYPVQGAKLFF
.,.,TRBV7-9,TRBJ1-4,TGTTCCAGCAGTCAGGGGAGGGATGAGGATGAAAAACTGTTTTTT,CSSSQGRDEDEKLFF
once,TRBD1,TRBV5-6,TRBJ1-5,TGTGCCAGCAGCCGAGACAGGGGCGACAATCAGCCCCAGCATTTT,CASSRDRGDNQPQHF
.,.,TRBV29-1,TRBJ1-1,TGCAGCGTTGACGGTGGTCTGAACACTGAAGCTTTCTTT,CSVDGGLNTEAFF
.,TRBD1,TRBV9,TRBJ2-3,TGTGCCAGCAGCCTGACCGGGACAGGGGGGGGTACAGATACGCAGTATTTT,CASSLTGTGGGTDTQYF
.,.,TRBV18,TRBJ1-1,TGTGCCAGCTCGCCGGGGAGGAACACTGAAGCTTTCTTT,CASSPGRNTEAFF
.,.,TRBV27,TRBJ1-4,TGTGCCAGCAGTGACAACCGGGACATTAGAAATGAAAAACTGTTTTTT,CASSDNRDIRNEKLFF
.,TRBD1,TRBV30,TRBJ2-3,TGTGCCTGGACCGGCACCGGACAGGGCACAGATACGCAGTATTTT,CAWTGTGQGTDTQYF
.,.,TRBV19,TRBJ1-2,TGTGCCAGTAGTGTCCAGTGGGGCTACACCTTC,CASSVQWGYTF
.,.,TRBV12-5,TRBJ2-2,TGTGCTAGTGGTTTGGTAGTTTCGAGTGACACCGGGGAGCTGTTTTTT,CASGLVVSSDTGELFF
.,TRBD1,TRBV9,TRBJ1-6,TGTGCCAGCAGCGTTGAAGGGACAGGGTATTCACCCCTCCACTTT,CASSVEGTGYSPLHF
.,.,TRBV29-1,TRBJ1-4,TGCAGCGCCAGGAGGGAGACTAATGAAAAACTGTTTTTT,CSARRETNEKLFF
.,TRBD2,TRBV6-5,TRBJ2-7,TGTGCCAGCAGTCCCTGGAGCAGCGGGACCTACGAGCAGTACTTC,CASSPWSSGTYEQYF
few,.,TRBV11-2,TRBJ1-2,TGTGCCAGCAGCTTATTCTTCGGTCGGGGGAAATACTATGGCTACACCTTC,CASSLFFGRGKYYGYTF
.,.,TRBV5-6,TRBJ2-1,TGTGCCAGCAGCTTGGTCAACAATGAGCAGTTCTTC,CASSLVNNEQFF
few,.,TRBV11-3,TRBJ1-4,TGTGCCAGCAGCCGGACACTGATCAGTGGAGATGAAAAACTGTTTTTT,CASSRTLISGDEKLFF
.,.,TRBV29-1,TRBJ2-7,TGCAGCGCTTGGACAAAGAGCTCCTACGAGCAGTACTTC,CSAWTKSSYEQYF
.,.,TRBV7-9,TRBJ1-1,TGTGCCAGCAGCGTCCCAGGGGTAGTAGGGAACCCTGAAGCTTTCTTT,CASSVPGVVGNPEAFF
.,.,TRBV9,TRBJ1-2,TGTGCCAGCAGCCCAGGGGCCAACTCTAACTATGGCTACACCTTC,CASSPGANSNYGYTF
.,.,TRBV9,TRBJ1-2,TGTGCCAGCAGCGTAGATATGGTTGGTCGAGGAGGCTACACCTTC,CASSVDMVGRGGYTF
.,.,TRBV6-1,TRBJ1-1,TGTGCCAGCAGTGGTTTGGCGGCGGCGACTGAAGCTTTCTTT,CASSGLAAATEAFF
.,.,TRBV7-2,TRBJ2-4,TGTGCCAGCAGCTTAGGGCGGGGTAAAAACATTCAGTACTTC,CASSLGRGKNIQYF
.,TRBD1,TRBV2,TRBJ2-7,TGTGCCAGCAGGACGGAGGACAGGGTGAACGAGCAGTACTTC,CASRTEDRVNEQYF
once,TRBD2,TRBV6-5,TRBJ2-5,TGTGCCAGCGGATCACTAGCGAGCCAAGAGACCCAGTACTTC,CASGSLASQETQYF
.,TRBD1,TRBV30,TRBJ2-3,TGTGCCTGGAGTTCGACAGGGGTCGGGACAGATACGCAGTATTTT,CAWSSTGVGTDTQYF
.,TRBD2,TRBV4-2,TRBJ2-4,TGTGCCAGCAGCCAAGGATCCGGGAGGGGGTCGGGTCAGTACTTC,CASSQGSGRGSGQYF
once,.,TRBV6-1,TRBJ1-2,TGTGCCAGCAGTGCGCTCGAGGGACTTGATGGCTACACCTTC,CASSALEGLDGYTF
.,.,TRBV5-1,TRBJ1-4,TGCGCCAGCAGCTTCGATTCAGGGGTGGGTGAAAAACTGTTTTTT,CASSFDSGVGEKLFF
.,TRBD2,TRBV7-9,TRBJ2-1,TGTGCCAGCAGCTTTGGTTGGGGAACCGGGACTAGTAACGATGAGCAGTTCTTC,CASSFGWGTGTSNDEQFF
.,.,TRBV7-9,TRBJ2-7,TGTGCCAGTAAGGGGGGGGACTCCTACGAGCAGTACTTC,CASKGGDSYEQYF
.,TRBD1,TRBV30,TRBJ1-2,TGTGCCCGAGCGAAGACAGGGGATGGCTACACCTTC,CARAKTGDGYTF
.,TRBD2,TRBV5-4,TRBJ2-2,TGTGCCAGCAGCCGACTAGCGGGAAGCCTCACCGGGGAGCTGTTTTTT,CASSRLAGSLTGELFF
.,TRBD2,TRBV11-3,TRBJ2-1,TGTGCCAGCACCCCCGGTGGGGCGGGGGATGAGCAGTTCTTC,CASTPGGAGDEQFF
.,TRBD2,TRBV7-2,TRBJ2-2,TGTGCCAGCAGCCTCAGCCCTAGCGGGAACACCGGGGAGCTGTTTTTT,CASSLSPSGNTGELFF
.,.,TRBV6-5,TRBJ1-2,TGTGCCAGCAGTTACGCGAGGGAGCGCAGTGGCTACACCTTC,CASSYARERSGYTF
.,.,TRBV4-2,TRBJ1-3,TGTGCCAGCAGCCAAGGGTCAGGGGAGGGAAACACCATATATTTT,CASSQGSGEGNTIYF
.,TRBD1,TRBV29-1,TRBJ2-3,TGCAGCGTGGAACAGGGGTCTAGCACAGATACGCAGTATTTT,CSVEQGSSTDTQYF
few,.,TRBV6-1,TRBJ1-2,TGTGCCAGCACCCTACCCTCCTCCTCAAACTATGGCTACACCTTC,CASTLPSSSNYGYTF
.,TRBD2,TRBV25-1,TRBJ2-5,TGTGCCAGCAGTGTGAGCGGGAGGATTTTCAAGACCCAGTACTTC,CASSVSGRIFKTQYF